The rows below give T cell receptor beta chains drawn from one sample of a study of blood T cell repertoires in COVID-19. TCRdb keeps only in-frame clones here, not all; method: immunoSEQ multiplex PCR. The table shows 170,000 or so clones, with less than 90% occurring only once. The sample consisted of peripheral blood. These receptors all come from a man aged 18 to 29 with active or convalescent COVID-19. The CDR3 runs from the conserved cysteine through the conserved F or W. A D gene is named only where the DNA matches it firmly. The size entry is marked missing in some rows and otherwise reads once, few, many or a size class.

d_call clone_size j_call v_call cdr3_nt cdr3_aa
TRBD2 NA TRBJ2-3 TRBV7-7 TGTGCTAGCAGTTGGGACTACACAGATACGCAGTATTTT CASSWDYTDTQYF
TRBD1 NA TRBJ2-7 TRBV4-2 TGTGCCAGCAGCCAAGATACAGGGGGCTCCTACGAGCAGTACTTC CASSQDTGGSYEQYF
TRBD2 NA TRBJ2-7 TRBV7-8 TGTGCCACCACCGGAGCGGGAGTCTCCTACGAGCAGTACTTC CATTGAGVSYEQYF
TRBD1 NA TRBJ2-3 TRBV4-1 TGCGCCAGCAGCCTCGGGACAGGTCTCGGTGGGAGCACAGATACGCAGTATTTT CASSLGTGLGGSTDTQYF
NA NA TRBJ2-5 TRBV3-1/TRBV3-2 TGTGCCAGCAGCCAAGATGCGAGACAAGAGACCCAGTACTTC CASSQDARQETQYF
TRBD2 NA TRBJ2-1 TRBV11-3 TGTGCCAGCAGCCGTACCCTAGCGGGACTTTACAATGAGCAGTTCTTC CASSRTLAGLYNEQFF
TRBD1 NA TRBJ2-4 TRBV5-1 TGCGCCAGCAGCTCCAACAGGGGCCCGGGGTCCAAAAACATTCAGTACTTC CASSSNRGPGSKNIQYF
NA few TRBJ2-2 TRBV6-4 TGTGCCAGCAGTGACAGGGGGAACACCGGGGAGCTGTTTTTT CASSDRGNTGELFF
TRBD1 NA TRBJ1-2 TRBV7-9 TGTGCCAGCAGCTCTGGACAGGGTGACTATGGCTACACCTTC CASSSGQGDYGYTF
TRBD1 NA TRBJ2-7 TRBV6-6 TGTGCCAGCAGTTACGGGGACAGACCCTACGAGCAGTACTTC CASSYGDRPYEQYF
NA NA TRBJ2-7 TRBV5-8 TGTGCCAGCAGCTTGGAACAGAGATTTGGCTACGAGCAGTACTTC CASSLEQRFGYEQYF
TRBD2 NA TRBJ2-3 TRBV19 TGTGCCAGTAACCCGAGGGGAAGGGAGGGAACAGATACGCAGTATTTT CASNPRGREGTDTQYF
TRBD2 NA TRBJ2-5 TRBV19 TGTGCCAGTAGTATCGCGGTGGGTAGCGGGGGGCAAGAGACCCAGTACTTC CASSIAVGSGGQETQYF
TRBD1 NA TRBJ1-2 TRBV28 TGTGCCAGCAGTTTTTTTAGGCAAGGACAGGGTGGGGACACCTTC CASSFFRQGQGGDTF
NA NA TRBJ2-1 TRBV10-3 TGTGCCATCAGTGAGCCCGGGAGTGATCTGTTCTTC CAISEPGSDLFF
TRBD1 NA TRBJ1-2 TRBV5-1 TGCGCCAGCAGCTTGGCCGGGACAGGAATCAACTATGGCTACACCTTC CASSLAGTGINYGYTF
TRBD2 NA TRBJ2-3 TRBV19 TGTGCCAGTACGAGCGGGGGGGCCCGGGATACGCAGTATTTT CASTSGGARDTQYF
NA NA TRBJ2-1 TRBV7-6 TGTGCCAGCAGCTTAGCACTAGGTTCTTACAATGAGCAGTTCTTC CASSLALGSYNEQFF
TRBD2 NA TRBJ2-1 TRBV6-4 TGTGCCAGCAGTGTACTAGCGGGGGGGCCCGGGGAGCAGTTCTTC CASSVLAGGPGEQFF
NA NA TRBJ2-2 TRBV7-9 TGTGCCAGCAGAGCAAACCAGGCAACGAACACCGGGGAGCTGTTTTTT CASRANQATNTGELFF
TRBD2 NA TRBJ2-1 TRBV7-3 TGTGCCAGCAGCCTAGCGGGAGTACTCTCCTACAATGAGCAGTTCTTC CASSLAGVLSYNEQFF
NA NA TRBJ1-6 TRBV9 TGTGCCAGCAGCGCGTCCCGGGGAAGCTCCTATAATTCACCCCTCCACTTT CASSASRGSSYNSPLHF
NA NA TRBJ1-1 TRBV12-2 TGTGCAAGTCGCTTATACCCTTGGCAGGTAACCAACACTGAAGCTTTCTTT CASRLYPWQVTNTEAFF
NA NA TRBJ1-2 TRBV7-2 TGTGCCAGCAGCTTAGGGACAGTTTATGGCTACACCTTC CASSLGTVYGYTF
TRBD2 once TRBJ2-5 TRBV4-2 TGTGCCAGCAGCCATCTATCGGGACTAGCGGGACTCGAGGGGGAGACCCAGTACTTC CASSHLSGLAGLEGETQYF
TRBD1 NA TRBJ2-3 TRBV27 TGTGCCAGCAGTTTTCAGGGGGCTTCTAGCACAGATACGCAGTATTTT CASSFQGASSTDTQYF
NA NA TRBJ2-4 TRBV5-6 TGTGCCAGCAGCGTACAGGGAGCGAGGATACAAGCCAAAAACATTCAGTACTTC CASSVQGARIQAKNIQYF
TRBD2 once TRBJ2-1 TRBV7-8 TGTGCCAGCAGCTTTCTAGCGGGGGAGACGTATGAGCAGTTCTTC CASSFLAGETYEQFF
TRBD1 NA TRBJ1-2 TRBV7-9 TGTGCCAGCAGCTTAGCCGGGACAGGGAATGGCTACACCTTC CASSLAGTGNGYTF
NA few TRBJ1-4 TRBV2 TGTGCCAGCAGTGAAAACAGGCCAACTAATGAAAAACTGTTTTTT CASSENRPTNEKLFF
NA NA TRBJ1-2 TRBV18 TGTGCCAGCTCACTAAAAATCAGCTATGGCTACACCTTC CASSLKISYGYTF
NA NA TRBJ1-2 TRBV6-6 TGTGCCAGCAGAAATATGCATCGGGGAAGTCCCTCTGGCTACACCTTC CASRNMHRGSPSGYTF
NA NA TRBJ2-7 TRBV5-1 TGCGCCAGCAGCTTGGGGGGGGGCCCCTTTGGAGAGCAGTACTTC CASSLGGGPFGEQYF
NA NA TRBJ1-4 TRBV5-1 TGCGCCAGCAGCTTGACCTCCGGGGCTAATGAAAAACTGTTTTTT CASSLTSGANEKLFF
NA NA TRBJ2-1 TRBV28 TGTGCCAGCTTCTCGGCCCCGGGGGAGCAGTTCTTC CASFSAPGEQFF
TRBD2 NA TRBJ2-1 TRBV19 TGTGCCAGTAGACGAACTAGCGGGGGGGACAATGAGCAGTTCTTC CASRRTSGGDNEQFF
TRBD1 NA TRBJ1-4 TRBV5-1 TGCGCCAGCAGCTTTACAGGGGGTAATGAAAAACTGTTTTTT CASSFTGGNEKLFF
NA once TRBJ2-5 TRBV11-3 TGTGCCAGCAGCCATACGGGGAAGGCGGGTGAGACCCAGTACTTC CASSHTGKAGETQYF
NA NA TRBJ1-1 TRBV13 TGTGCCAGCAGCCCCCCGGGGGGGGTGGAGGGTGAAGCTTTCTTT CASSPPGGVEGEAFF
TRBD2 NA TRBJ2-2 TRBV6-5 TGTGCCAGCAGTCCCGGGACTAGCTACACCGGGGAGCTGTTTTTT CASSPGTSYTGELFF
TRBD1 NA TRBJ1-2 TRBV6-2/TRBV6-3 TGTGCCAGCAGTCCCGGGACAGTCTATGGCTACACCTTC CASSPGTVYGYTF